The sequence of this TCR beta chain was determined in a study of blood T cell repertoires in COVID-19. About the study: Material from acute and convalescent COVID-19 was sourced from the United States, Italy and Spain. The cDNA or gDNA used as material had been derived from T cells, B-cell-depleted T cells, or PBMCs.

This clone appeared a few times. Germline assignment: CDR1 SGHTA and CDR2 FQGTGA. The CDR3 is 16 residues long. J gave up 5 bases and V 0 bases, and 6 bases lay outside the gene matches. In the original processing: Counts of nucleated cells, estimated from reference gene primer amplification, were obtained. Clones were read by immunoSEQ multiplex PCR, and TCRdb kept only the in-frame ones, dropping some. The DNA gave D and trimming, while V, J and clone size come from that table. Of roughly 230,000 clones listed, less than 90% were seen once; the top ten hold approximately 1.8%. The sequence derives from a man between 65 and 85 years old with acute or convalescent COVID-19. The chain employs TRBV7-3 and TRBJ2-1; TRBD1 matches at 8 bases. Sequencing was carried out using peripheral blood. The CDR3 DNA is TGTGCCAGCAGCTTAACCCCAGGGGGCGCTAACAATGAGCAGTTCTTC. Protein product: CASSLTPGGANNEQFF.